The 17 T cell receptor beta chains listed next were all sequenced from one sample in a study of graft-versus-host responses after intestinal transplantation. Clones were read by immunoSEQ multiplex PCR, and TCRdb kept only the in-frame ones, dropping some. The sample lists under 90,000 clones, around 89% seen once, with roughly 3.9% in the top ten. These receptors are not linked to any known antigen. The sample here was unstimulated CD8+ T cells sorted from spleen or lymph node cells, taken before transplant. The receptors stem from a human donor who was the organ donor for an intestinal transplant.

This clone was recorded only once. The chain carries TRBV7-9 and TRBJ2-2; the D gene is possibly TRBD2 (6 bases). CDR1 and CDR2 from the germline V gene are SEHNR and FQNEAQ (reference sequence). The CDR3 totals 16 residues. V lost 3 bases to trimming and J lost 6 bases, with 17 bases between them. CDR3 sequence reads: CASSFSGLLFAGELFF. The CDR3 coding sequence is TGTGCCAGCAGCTTTTCGGGACTGCTCTTCGCCGGGGAGCTGTTTTTT. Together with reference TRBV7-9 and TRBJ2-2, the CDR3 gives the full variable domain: DTGVSQNPRHKITKRGQNVTFRCDPISEHNRLYWYRQTLGQGPEFLTYFQNEAQLEKSRLLSDRFSAERPKGSFSTLEIQRTEQGDSAMYLCASSFSGLLFAGELFFGEGSRLTVL.

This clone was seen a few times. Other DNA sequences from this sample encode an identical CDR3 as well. This chain's CDR3 is CASSQVRGNTGELFF. The DNA for the CDR3 is TGCGCCAGCAGCCAAGTGCGGGGGAACACCGGGGAGCTGTTTTTT. This rearrangement joins TRBV4-1 to TRBJ2-2; D might be TRBD2 (6 bases). Germline loops: CDR1 MGHRA, CDR2 YSYEKL. The CDR3 covers 15 residues. V was shortened by 1 base and J by 1 base, with 7 bases between the two germline ends.

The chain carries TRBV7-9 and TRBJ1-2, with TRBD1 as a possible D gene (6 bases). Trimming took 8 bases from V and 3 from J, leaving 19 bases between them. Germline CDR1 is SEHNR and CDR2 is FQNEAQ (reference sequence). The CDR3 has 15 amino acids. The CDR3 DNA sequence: TGTGCCAGCCACAGAGGGGGGGGCGCAGACTATGGCTACACCTTC. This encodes CASHRGGGADYGYTF.

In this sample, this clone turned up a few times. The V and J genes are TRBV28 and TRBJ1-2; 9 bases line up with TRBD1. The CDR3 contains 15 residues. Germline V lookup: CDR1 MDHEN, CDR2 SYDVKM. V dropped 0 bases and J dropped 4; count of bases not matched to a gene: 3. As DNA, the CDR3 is TGTGCCAGCAGTTTATGGGGGACAGGGACCTATGGCTACACCTTC. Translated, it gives CASSLWGTGTYGYTF.

In DNA form, the CDR3 reads TGTGCCAGCAGTTACAGGACAGGGGGGACAGATACGCAGTATTTT. It is translated as CASSYRTGGTDTQYF. The gene calls are TRBV6-5 and TRBJ2-3; 10 bases align to TRBD1. CDR3 size: 15 residues. Germline loops: CDR1 MNHEY, CDR2 SVGAGI. The V gene end was trimmed by 2 bases and the J gene end by 3 bases; junction bases not matched to a gene: 2.

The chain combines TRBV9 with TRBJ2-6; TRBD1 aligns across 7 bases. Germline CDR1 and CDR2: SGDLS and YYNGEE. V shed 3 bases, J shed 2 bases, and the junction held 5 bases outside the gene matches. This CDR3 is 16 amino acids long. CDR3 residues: CASSARQGTGANVLTF. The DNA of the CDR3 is TGTGCCAGCAGCGCTCGACAGGGTACTGGGGCCAACGTCCTGACTTTC.

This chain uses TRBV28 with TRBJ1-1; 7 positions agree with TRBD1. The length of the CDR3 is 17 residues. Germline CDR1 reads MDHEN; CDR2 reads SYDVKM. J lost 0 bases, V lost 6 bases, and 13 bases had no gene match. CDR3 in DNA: TGTGCCAGCAGACCCTTCGTGGACAGGAGTTTGAACACTGAAGCTTTCTTT. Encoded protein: CASRPFVDRSLNTEAFF.

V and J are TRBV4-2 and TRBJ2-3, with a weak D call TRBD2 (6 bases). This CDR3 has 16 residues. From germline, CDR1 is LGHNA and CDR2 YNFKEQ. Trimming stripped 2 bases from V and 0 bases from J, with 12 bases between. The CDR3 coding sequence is TGTGCCAGCAGCCAATACGGGAGAGGTAGCACAGATACGCAGTATTTT. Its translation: CASSQYGRGSTDTQYF.

CDR3 amino acids: CASSWRGGNEQFF. The CDR3 DNA reads TGTGCCAGCAGTTGGCGGGGGGGCAATGAGCAGTTCTTC. This chain uses TRBV27 with TRBJ2-1; 9 nucleotides align to TRBD2. The germline CDR1 and CDR2 sequences are MNHEY and SMNVEV (reference sequence). CDR3 length: 13 amino acids. J lost 6 bases, V lost 4 bases, and 1 base had no gene match.

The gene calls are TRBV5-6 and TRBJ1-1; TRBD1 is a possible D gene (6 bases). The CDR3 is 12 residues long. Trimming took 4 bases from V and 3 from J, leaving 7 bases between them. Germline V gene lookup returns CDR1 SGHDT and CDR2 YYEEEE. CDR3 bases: TGTGCCAGCAGCCAGGGGTACACTGAAGCTTTCTTT. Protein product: CASSQGYTEAFF.

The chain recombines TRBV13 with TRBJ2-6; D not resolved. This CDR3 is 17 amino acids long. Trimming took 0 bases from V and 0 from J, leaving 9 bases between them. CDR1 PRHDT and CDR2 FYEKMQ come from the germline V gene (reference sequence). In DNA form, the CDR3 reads TGTGCCAGCAGCTTAGGGGCCAGATCCTCTGGGGCCAACGTCCTGACTTTC. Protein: CASSLGARSSGANVLTF.

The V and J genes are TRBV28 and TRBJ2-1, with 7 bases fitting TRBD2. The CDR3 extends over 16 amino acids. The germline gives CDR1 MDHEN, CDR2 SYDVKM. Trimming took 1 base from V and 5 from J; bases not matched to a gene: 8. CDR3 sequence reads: CASSLFLGGGNNEQFF. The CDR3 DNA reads TGTGCCAGCAGTTTATTTCTCGGCGGGGGTAACAATGAGCAGTTCTTC.

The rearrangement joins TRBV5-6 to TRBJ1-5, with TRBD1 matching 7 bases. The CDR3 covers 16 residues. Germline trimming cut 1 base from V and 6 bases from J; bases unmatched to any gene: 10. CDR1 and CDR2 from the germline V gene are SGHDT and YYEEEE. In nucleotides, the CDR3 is TGTGCCAGCAGCTTGAGGCTTCGAGGGGGCACTCAGCCCCAGCATTTT. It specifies CASSLRLRGGTQPQHF.

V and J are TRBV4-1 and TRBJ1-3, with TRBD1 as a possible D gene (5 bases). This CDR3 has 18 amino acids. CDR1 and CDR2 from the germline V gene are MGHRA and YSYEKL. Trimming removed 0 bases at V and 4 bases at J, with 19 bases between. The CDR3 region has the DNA TGCGCCAGCAGCCAAGATCCCCCGCAGGGTAGTTACGGAAACACCATATATTTT. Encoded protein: CASSQDPPQGSYGNTIYF.

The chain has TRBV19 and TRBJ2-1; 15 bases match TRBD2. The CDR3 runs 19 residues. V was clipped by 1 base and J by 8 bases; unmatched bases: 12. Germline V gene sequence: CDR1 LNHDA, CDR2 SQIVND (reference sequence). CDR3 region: CASSIGGLAGGTLVDEQFF. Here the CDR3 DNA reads TGTGCCAGTAGTATAGGGGGACTAGCGGGGGGCACACTCGTCGATGAGCAGTTCTTC.

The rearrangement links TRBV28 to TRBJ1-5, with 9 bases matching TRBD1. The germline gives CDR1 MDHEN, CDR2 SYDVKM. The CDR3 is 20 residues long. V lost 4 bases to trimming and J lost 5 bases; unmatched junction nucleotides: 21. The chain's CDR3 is CASSYLYRDREEERYQPQHF. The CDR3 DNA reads TGTGCCAGCAGTTATCTTTACCGGGACAGGGAGGAGGAGAGATATCAGCCCCAGCATTTT.

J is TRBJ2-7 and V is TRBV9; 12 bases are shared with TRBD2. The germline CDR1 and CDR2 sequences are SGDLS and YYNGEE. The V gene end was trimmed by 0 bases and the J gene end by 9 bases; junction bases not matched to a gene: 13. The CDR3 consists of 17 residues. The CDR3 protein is CASSVGRTSGESLRQYV. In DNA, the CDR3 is TGTGCCAGCAGCGTAGGAAGGACTAGCGGGGAGTCCTTAAGGCAGTACGTC.